The T cell receptor (beta chain) under discussion was sequenced for a study of cytomegalovirus exposure and HLA in healthy donors. The study ran its PCR with 60 Vbeta and 13 Jbeta primers. The method was immunoSEQ multiplex PCR; TCRdb's version includes in-frame clones alone and lacks a portion of them. The sample has about 91,000 clones, roughly 67% seen once; the top ten hold 2% to 2.5%. Broader study findings: Analysis performed later showed TCR beta chains linked to HLA being more clonally expanded than equally common others. In an earlier analysis, most TCR beta V segments were productive about 90% or about 30% of the time.

To note about this clone: Its specificity is not known.

The clonotype originates from a human donor in good health. The sample taken for sequencing was PBMCs.

The CDR3 region is CASSLGTGTGYEQYF. The CDR3 DNA sequence: TGTGCCAGCAGCTTAGGGACCGGGACAGGGTATGAGCAGTACTTC. This chain links TRBV7-2 with TRBJ2-7; the match to TRBD1 covers 9 bases. The junction had 8 bases not matched to a gene; V was cut back by 1 base and J by 7 bases. Germline-derived CDR1 and CDR2 are SGHTA and FQGNSA. The CDR3 consists of 15 residues.